The present TCR beta chain was sequenced within a study of T cells after yellow fever vaccination. Across the whole study: Preparation of the low-cell-number fractions used SMART-Seq v4 Ultra Low Input.

A process of 5'RACE template switching, which added a universal primer site and UMIs, was used to make TCR cDNA. One entry per CDR3 protein results from TCRdb running MiXCR on the 5' RACE reads. Among about 340,000 distinct CDR3 sequences listed, 3% to 4.5% were seen once. Germline values: CDR1 MDHEN, CDR2 SYDVKM. The V segment lost 5 bases and the J segment 4 bases; nucleotides outside the gene matches: 13. The CDR3 extends over 16 amino acids. The J gene is TRBJ1-2, the V gene TRBV28; 7 nucleotides line up with TRBD1. The clonotype originates from a young man who received the YFV17D yellow fever vaccine. The sequencing used PBMCs, collected 5 days after the yellow fever booster vaccination. The CDR3, as DNA: TGTGCCAGCAGTACCTACTCGGGACAGCTAATCTATGGCTACACCTTC. Protein product: CASSTYSGQLIYGYTF.